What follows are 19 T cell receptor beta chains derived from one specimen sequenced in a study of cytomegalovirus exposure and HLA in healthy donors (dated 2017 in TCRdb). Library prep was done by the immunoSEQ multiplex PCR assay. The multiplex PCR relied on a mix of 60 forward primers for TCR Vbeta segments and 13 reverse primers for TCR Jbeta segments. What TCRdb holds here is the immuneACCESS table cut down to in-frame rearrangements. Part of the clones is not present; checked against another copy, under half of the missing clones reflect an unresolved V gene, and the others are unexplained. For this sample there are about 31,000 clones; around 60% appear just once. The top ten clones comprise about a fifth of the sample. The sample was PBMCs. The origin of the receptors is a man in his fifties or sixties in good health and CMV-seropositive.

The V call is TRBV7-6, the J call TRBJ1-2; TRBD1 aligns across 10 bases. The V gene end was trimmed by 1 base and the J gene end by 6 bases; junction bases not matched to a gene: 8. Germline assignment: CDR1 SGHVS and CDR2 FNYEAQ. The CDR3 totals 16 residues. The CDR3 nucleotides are TGTGCCAGCAGCTTAGGGGGCGGGACAGGGGTTCATGGCTACACCTTC. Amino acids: CASSLGGGTGVHGYTF.

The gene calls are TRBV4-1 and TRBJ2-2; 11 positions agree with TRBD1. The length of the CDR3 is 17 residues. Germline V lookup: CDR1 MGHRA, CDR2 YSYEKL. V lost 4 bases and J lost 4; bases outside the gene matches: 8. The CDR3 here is CASSPDGTGGFTGELFF. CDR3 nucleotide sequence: TGCGCCAGCAGCCCAGACGGGACAGGGGGTTTCACCGGGGAGCTGTTTTTT.

Written as DNA, the CDR3 is TGTGCCAGCAGTCCGAACAGGACACCCCGCGGTGAGCAGTTCTTC. The encoded protein is CASSPNRTPRGEQFF. This chain uses TRBV6-5 with TRBJ2-1, with TRBD1 as a possible D gene (5 bases). The V gene's germline CDR1 is MNHEY and CDR2 SVGAGI. Trimming left V 5 bases short and J 9 bases short, with 20 bases between. This CDR3 is built from 15 residues.

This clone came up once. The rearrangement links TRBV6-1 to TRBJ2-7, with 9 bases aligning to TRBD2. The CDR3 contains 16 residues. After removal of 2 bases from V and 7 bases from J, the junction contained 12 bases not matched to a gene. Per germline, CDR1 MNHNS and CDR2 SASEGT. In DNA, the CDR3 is TGTGCCAGCAGTGAAAGACTAGCGGTCTCGTGGTGGGAGCAGTACTTC. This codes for CASSERLAVSWWEQYF.

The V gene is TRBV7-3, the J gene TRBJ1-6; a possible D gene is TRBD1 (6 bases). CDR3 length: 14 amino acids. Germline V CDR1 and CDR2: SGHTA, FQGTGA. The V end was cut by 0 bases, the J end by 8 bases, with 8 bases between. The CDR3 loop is CASSLTGGDSPLHF. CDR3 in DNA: TGTGCCAGCAGCTTAACAGGGGGGGATTCACCCCTCCACTTT. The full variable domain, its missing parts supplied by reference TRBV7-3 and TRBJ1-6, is GAGVSQTPSNKVTEKGKYVELRCDPISGHTALYWYRQSLGQGPEFLIYFQGTGAADDSGLPNDRFFAVRPEGSVSTLKIQRTERGDSAVYLCASSLTGGDSPLHFGNGTRLTVT.

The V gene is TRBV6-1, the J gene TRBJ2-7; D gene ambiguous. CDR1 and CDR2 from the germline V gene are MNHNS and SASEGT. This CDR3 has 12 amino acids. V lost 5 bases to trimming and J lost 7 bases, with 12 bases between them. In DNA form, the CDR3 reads TGTGCCAGCAGTATTCCACCCAGGGAGCAGTACTTC. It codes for CASSIPPREQYF.

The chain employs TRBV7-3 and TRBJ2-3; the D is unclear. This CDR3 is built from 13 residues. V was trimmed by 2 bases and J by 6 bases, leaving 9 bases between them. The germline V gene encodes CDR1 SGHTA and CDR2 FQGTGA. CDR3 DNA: TGTGCCAGCAGCTTATCCGTCGGGGATACGCAGTATTTT. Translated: CASSLSVGDTQYF.

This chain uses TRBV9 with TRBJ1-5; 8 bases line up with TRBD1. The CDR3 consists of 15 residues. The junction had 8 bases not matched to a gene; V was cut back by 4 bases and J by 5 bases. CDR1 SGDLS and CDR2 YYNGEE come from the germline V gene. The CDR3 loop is CASSSETGEDQPQHF. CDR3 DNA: TGTGCCAGCAGCTCCGAGACAGGGGAGGATCAGCCCCAGCATTTT.

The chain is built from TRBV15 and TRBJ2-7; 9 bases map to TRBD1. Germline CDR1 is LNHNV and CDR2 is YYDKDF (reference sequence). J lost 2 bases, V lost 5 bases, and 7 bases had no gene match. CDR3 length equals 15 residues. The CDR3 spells CATSPTGGITYEQYF. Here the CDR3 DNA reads TGTGCCACCAGCCCAACAGGGGGCATTACCTACGAGCAGTACTTC.

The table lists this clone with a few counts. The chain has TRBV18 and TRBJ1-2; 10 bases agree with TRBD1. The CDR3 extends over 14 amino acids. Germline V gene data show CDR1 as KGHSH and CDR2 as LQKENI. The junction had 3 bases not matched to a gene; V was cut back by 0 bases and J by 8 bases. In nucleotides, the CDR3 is TGTGCCAGCTCACCACCGGGGGACAGGGGAGGCTACACCTTC. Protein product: CASSPPGDRGGYTF.

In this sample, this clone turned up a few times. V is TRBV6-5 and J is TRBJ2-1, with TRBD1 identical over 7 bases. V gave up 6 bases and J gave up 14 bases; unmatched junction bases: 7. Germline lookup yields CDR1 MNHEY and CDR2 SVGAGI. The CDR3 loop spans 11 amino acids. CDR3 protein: CASSQTGSEFF. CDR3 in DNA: TGTGCCAGCAGCCAGACAGGGAGTGAGTTCTTC.

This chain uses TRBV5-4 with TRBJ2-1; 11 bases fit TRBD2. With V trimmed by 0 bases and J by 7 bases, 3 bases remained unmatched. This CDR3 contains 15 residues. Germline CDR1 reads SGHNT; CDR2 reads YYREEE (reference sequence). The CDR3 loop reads CASSLGPSGGNEQFF. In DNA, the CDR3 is TGTGCCAGCAGCTTGGGCCCTAGCGGGGGGAATGAGCAGTTCTTC.

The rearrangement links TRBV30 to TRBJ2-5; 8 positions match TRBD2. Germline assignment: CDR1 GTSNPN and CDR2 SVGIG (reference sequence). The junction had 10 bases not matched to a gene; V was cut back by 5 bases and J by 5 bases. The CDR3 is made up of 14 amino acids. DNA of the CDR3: TGTGCCTGGGGGCCCGGGGGGGCCGGGGAGACCCAGTACTTC. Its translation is CAWGPGGAGETQYF.

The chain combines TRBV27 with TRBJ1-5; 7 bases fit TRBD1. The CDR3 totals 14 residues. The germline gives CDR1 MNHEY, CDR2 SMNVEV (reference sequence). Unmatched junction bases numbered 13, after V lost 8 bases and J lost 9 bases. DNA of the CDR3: TGTGCCAGCGCCAACTCACAGGGGCAACGGCCCCAGCATTTT. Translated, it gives CASANSQGQRPQHF.

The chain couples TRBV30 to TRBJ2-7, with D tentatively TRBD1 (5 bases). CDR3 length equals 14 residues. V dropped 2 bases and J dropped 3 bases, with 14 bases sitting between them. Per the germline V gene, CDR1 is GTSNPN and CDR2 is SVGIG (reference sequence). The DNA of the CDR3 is TGTGCCTGGAGTAAAGACAGTATAAGCTACGAGCAGTACTTC. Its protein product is CAWSKDSISYEQYF.

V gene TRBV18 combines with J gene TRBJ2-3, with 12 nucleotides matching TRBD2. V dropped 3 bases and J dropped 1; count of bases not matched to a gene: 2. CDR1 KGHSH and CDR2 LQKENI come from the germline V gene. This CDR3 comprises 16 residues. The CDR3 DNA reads TGTGCCAGCTCACCGACTAGCGGGAGACGCACAGATACGCAGTATTTT. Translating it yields CASSPTSGRRTDTQYF.

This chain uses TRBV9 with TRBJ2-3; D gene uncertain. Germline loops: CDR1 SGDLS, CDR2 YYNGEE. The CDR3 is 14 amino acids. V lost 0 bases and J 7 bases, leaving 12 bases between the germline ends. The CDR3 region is CASSVGSSGNTQYF. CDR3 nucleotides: TGTGCCAGCAGCGTAGGTTCATCGGGTAATACGCAGTATTTT.

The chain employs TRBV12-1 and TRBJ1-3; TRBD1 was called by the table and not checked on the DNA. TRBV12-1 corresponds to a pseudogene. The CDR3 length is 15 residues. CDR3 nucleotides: TGTGCCAGCAGCTTTGAAGACACCTCTGGAAACACCATATATTTT. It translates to CASSFEDTSGNTIYF.

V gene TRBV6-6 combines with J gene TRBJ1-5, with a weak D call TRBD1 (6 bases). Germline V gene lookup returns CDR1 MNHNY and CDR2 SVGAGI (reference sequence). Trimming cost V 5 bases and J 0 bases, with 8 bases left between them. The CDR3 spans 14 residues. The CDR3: CASSRQVSNQPQHF. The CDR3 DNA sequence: TGTGCCAGCAGTCGACAGGTTAGCAATCAGCCCCAGCATTTT.